This TCR beta chain was sequenced in a study of blood T cell repertoires in COVID-19 (dated by TCRdb to about 2020). Some background on the complete study: The collaborator samples originated in the United States, Italy and Spain and spanned the acute and convalescent phases of COVID-19. The samples were drawn from the first 160 participants of the ongoing ImmuneRACE study and from 1,254 subjects provided by 6 global collaborators. The repertoires were released in a freely available public database meant as a resource for research on the immune response to SARS-CoV-2. Nearly every sample came with metadata listing a de-identified subject ID, COVID-19 status, age in years and sex. Where available, HLA class I and class II types were obtained from metadata supplied by the sample provider rather than from assay-based typing. Subjects who had been exposed to COVID-19, were actively infected with it, or had recovered from it provided the deeply sampled blood TCRbeta repertoires that made up the dataset. The material from the prospective study consisted of cDNA or gDNA derived from T cells, B-cell-depleted T cells, or PBMCs.

Results and caveats for the whole study, not just this receptor: Clinical and demographic metadata were provided uncurated, with the amount varying by source and participant.

This clone occurred many times. Its antigen remains unidentified. Per-base qualities were not stored, and no clone one base away is much larger. Based on the germline V gene, the CDR1 and CDR2 sequences are MGHDK and SYGVNS. The CDR3, cysteine through phenylalanine, is 13 amino acids long. CDR3 DNA is the only sequence kept; it has 39 bases, read in frame from the first base. V is clipped by 8 bases and J by 6 bases, and the sequence between their germline boundaries is 14 bases long. Samples from volunteer blood donors who had recovered from COVID-19 were contributed by a second Seattle source. Collaborating institutions collected whole blood in K2EDTA tubes following their own protocols. For TCRbeta analysis, collaborator samples were shipped as frozen whole blood, as isolated PBMCs, or as DNA extracted from either sample type. TCRbeta CDR3 regions were amplified from genomic DNA using the immunoSEQ Assay, a bias-controlled multiplex PCR. The original methods were these. Nucleated cell counts per sample were estimated from amplification of reference gene primers within the assay. To quantify the absolute abundance of each unique TCRbeta CDR3 rearrangement, sequence reads were collapsed and filtered. For each sample, productive Simpson clonality was calculated by taking the square root of Simpson's diversity index across productive rearrangements. TCRdb took over this immuneACCESS table, retaining in-frame rearrangements with V and J assigned. Such tables are incomplete; in checked studies, under half of the missing clones stem from an unresolved V gene, and the remainder is unexplained. For V, J and clone size, that table is used; D and trimming come from the DNA. This sample gives approximately 200,000 clones in total; 80% to 85% of them show up just once. 3% to 3.5% of the sample belongs to the ten largest clones.

This clonotype originated in a woman aged 25-40 years who had recovered from COVID-19. The sequenced sample consisted of peripheral blood. The rearrangement joined TRBV25-1 to TRBJ2-1; TRBD1 is possibly the D segment (6 matching bases). This receptor carries the CDR3 CASAQGFGNEQFF. In nucleotide form, the sequence is TGTGCCAGCGCGCAGGGGTTTGGCAATGAGCAGTTCTTC.